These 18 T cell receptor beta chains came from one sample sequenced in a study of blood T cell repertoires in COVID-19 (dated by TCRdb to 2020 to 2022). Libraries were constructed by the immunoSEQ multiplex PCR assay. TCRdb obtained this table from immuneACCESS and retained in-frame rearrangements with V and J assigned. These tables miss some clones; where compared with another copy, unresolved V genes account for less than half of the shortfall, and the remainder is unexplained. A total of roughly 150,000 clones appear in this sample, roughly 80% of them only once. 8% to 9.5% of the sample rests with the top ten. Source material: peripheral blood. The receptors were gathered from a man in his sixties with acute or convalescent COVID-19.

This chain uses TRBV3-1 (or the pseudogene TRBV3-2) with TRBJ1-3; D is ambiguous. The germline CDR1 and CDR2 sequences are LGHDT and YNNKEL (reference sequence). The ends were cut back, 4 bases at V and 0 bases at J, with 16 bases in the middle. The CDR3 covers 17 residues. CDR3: CASSLMIDGGSGNTIYF. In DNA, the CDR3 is TGTGCCAGCAGCCTGATGATAGACGGCGGCTCTGGAAACACCATATATTTT.

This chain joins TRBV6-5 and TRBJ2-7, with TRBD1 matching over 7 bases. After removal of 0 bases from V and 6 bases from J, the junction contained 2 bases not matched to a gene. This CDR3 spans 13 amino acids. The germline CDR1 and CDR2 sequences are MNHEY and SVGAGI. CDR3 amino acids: CASSYSTGSEQYF. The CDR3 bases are TGTGCCAGCAGTTACTCGACAGGGAGCGAGCAGTACTTC.

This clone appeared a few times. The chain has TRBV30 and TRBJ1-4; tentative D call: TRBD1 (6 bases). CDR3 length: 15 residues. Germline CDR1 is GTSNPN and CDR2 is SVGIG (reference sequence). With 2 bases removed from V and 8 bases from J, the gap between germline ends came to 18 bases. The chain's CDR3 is CAWSLPRGPSEKLFF. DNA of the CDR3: TGTGCCTGGAGTCTACCGCGGGGGCCCTCGGAAAAACTGTTTTTT.

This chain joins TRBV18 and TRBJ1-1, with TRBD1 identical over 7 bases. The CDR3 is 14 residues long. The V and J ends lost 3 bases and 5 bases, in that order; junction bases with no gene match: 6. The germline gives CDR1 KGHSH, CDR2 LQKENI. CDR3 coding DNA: TGTGCCAGCTCACCGCATAACAGGGGTACTGAAGCTTTCTTT. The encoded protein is CASSPHNRGTEAFF.

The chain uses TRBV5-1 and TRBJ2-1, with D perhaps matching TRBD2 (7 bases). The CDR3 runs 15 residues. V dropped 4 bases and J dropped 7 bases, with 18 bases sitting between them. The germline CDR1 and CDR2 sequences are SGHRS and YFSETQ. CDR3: CASSNTRGGRNEQFF. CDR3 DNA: TGCGCCAGCAGCAACACTAGGGGGGGAAGGAATGAGCAGTTCTTC.

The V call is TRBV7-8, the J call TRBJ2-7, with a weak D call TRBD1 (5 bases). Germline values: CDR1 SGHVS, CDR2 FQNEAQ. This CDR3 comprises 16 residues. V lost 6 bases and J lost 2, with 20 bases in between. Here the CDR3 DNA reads TGTGCCAGCAGTTCTACCCCTTCAGGGTCGCCCTACGAGCAGTACTTC. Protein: CASSSTPSGSPYEQYF.

In DNA form, the CDR3 reads TGTGCCAGCAGCGTAGTTGGGACAGGGGATTCACCCCTCCACTTT. It is translated as CASSVVGTGDSPLHF. The chain is built from TRBV9 and TRBJ1-6; 10 bases match TRBD1. Per germline, CDR1 SGDLS and CDR2 YYNGEE. The CDR3 spans 15 residues. V lost 0 bases, J lost 8 bases, and 2 bases stayed unmatched.

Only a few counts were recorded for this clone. CDR3 in DNA: TGTGCCAGCAGTTACGCGGGGGTTCTCCTAAACACCATATATTTT. This sequence encodes CASSYAGVLLNTIYF. The gene calls are TRBV6-2 or TRBV6-3 and TRBJ1-3, with D possibly matching TRBD1 (5 bases). Per the germline V gene, CDR1 is MNHEY and CDR2 is SVGEGT. The CDR3 runs to 15 residues. Trimming shortened V by 2 bases and J by 6 bases, and 14 bases separated the two germline ends.

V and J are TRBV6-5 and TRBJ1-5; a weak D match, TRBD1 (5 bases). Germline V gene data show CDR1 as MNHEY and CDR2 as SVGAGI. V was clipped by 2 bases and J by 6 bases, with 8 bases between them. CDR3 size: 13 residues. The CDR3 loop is CASSYGRGQPQHF. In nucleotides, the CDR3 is TGTGCCAGCAGTTACGGGAGGGGTCAGCCCCAGCATTTT.

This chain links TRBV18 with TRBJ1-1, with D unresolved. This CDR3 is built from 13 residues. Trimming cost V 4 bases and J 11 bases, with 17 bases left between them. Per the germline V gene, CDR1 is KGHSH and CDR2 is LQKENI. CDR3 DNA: TGTGCCAGCTCACTAGACCAGGCGTGGTGGGCTTTCTTT. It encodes CASSLDQAWWAFF.

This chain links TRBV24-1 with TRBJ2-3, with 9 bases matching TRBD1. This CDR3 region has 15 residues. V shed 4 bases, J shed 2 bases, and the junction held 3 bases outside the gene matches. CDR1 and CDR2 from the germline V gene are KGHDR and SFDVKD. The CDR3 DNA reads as TGTGCCACCAGTGAGGGGACAGGGATCACAGATACGCAGTATTTT. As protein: CATSEGTGITDTQYF.

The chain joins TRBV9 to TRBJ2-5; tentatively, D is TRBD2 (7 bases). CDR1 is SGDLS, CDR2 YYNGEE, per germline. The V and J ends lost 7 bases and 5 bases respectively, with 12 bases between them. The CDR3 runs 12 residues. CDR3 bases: TGTGCCAGCGGGGGGGCGGATGAGACCCAGTACTTC. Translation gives CASGGADETQYF.

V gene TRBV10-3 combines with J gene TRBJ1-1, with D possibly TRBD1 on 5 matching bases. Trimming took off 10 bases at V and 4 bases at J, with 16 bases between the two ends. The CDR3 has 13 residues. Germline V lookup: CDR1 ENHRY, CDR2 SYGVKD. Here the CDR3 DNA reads TGTGCCACCCATCCTACAGGTACCACTGAAGCTTTCTTT. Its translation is CATHPTGTTEAFF.

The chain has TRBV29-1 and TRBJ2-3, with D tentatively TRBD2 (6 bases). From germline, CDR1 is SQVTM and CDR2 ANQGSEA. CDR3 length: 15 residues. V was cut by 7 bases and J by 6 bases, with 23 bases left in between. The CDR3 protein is CSARPGLATWDTQYF. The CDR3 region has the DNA TGCAGCGCGAGACCGGGACTTGCTACCTGGGATACGCAGTATTTT.

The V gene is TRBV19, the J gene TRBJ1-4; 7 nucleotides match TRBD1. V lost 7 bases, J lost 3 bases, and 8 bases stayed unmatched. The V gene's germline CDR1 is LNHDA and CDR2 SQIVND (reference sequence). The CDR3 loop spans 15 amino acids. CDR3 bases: TGTGCCAGTACCCTTAAGGGACAGCCTAATGAAAAACTGTTTTTT. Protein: CASTLKGQPNEKLFF.

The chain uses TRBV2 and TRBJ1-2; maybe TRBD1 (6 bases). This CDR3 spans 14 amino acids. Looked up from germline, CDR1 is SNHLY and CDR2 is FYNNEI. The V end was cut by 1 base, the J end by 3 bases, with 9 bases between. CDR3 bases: TGTGCCAGCAGTGAAGGGGGGACATACTATGGCTACACCTTC. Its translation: CASSEGGTYYGYTF.

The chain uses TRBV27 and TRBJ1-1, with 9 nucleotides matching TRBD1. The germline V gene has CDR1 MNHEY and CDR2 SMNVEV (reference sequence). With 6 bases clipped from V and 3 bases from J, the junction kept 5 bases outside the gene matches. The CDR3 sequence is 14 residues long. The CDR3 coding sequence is TGTGCCAGCAGGCCACAGGGGGCTGACACTGAAGCTTTCTTT. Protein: CASRPQGADTEAFF.

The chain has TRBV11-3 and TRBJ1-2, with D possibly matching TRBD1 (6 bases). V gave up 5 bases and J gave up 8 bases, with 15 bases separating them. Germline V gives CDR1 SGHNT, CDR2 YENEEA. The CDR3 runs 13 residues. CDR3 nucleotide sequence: TGTGCCAGCAGCCCCACTACAGGGTCCGGCTACACCTTC. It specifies CASSPTTGSGYTF.